This T cell receptor beta chain was recovered during a study of blood T cells in healthy people across ages. Study results and caveats: Diversity estimated from one million T cells was considered an underestimate.

A second PCR, run for about 6 to 11 cycles, used a sample-barcoded 5' primer plus a J-beta primer mix. With 12 random nucleotides, a template-switch adaptor tagged each individual cDNA molecule. Every sample gave at least 3 million paired-end reads containing CDR3. One entry per CDR3 protein, called by TCRdb with MiXCR from the 5' RACE reads. The sample holds around 1.7 million distinct CDR3 sequences; roughly 27% are singletons and the top ten take 7.7%. Germline V gene sequence: CDR1 SGHRS, CDR2 YFSETQ. This CDR3 spans 15 amino acids. This clonotype was seen only a few times. Antigen: not known. Sequencing was carried out using blood. The chain links TRBV5-1 to TRBJ2-5, with 10 bases that match TRBD1. The DNA end is more similar to TRBJ2-7, so the J call may be wrong. This TCR was sampled from a woman under 40 in good health. DNA for the CDR3: TGCGCCAGCAGCGCCTGGACAGGGGGACTAGGCGAGCAGTACTTC. As protein: CASSAWTGGLGEQYF.